These T cell receptor beta chains were read from a single sample in a study of beta chain features in type 1 diabetes. The data were produced by immunoSEQ multiplex PCR, yet TCRdb's version contains in-frame clones alone and is incomplete. The sample has approximately 120,000 clones, about 40% seen once. Sequencing was done on a sample of stem cell memory CD4+ T cells from blood. Receptors originate from a woman younger than 30 in good health. Each CDR3 is given with its conserved first and last residue. D genes are given only for firm matches. Size is stated for part of the rows, as once, few or many counts, or as a class when the clone is expanded.

V	J	size	D	CDR3	DNA
TRBV4-2	TRBJ2-7	NA	TRBD1	CASSQRTGSYEQYF	TGTGCCAGCAGCCAACGGACAGGGTCGTACGAGCAGTACTTC
TRBV7-2	TRBJ2-5	NA	TRBD1	CASSSERTGGRETQYF	TGTGCCAGCAGCTCAGAACGGACAGGGGGCAGGGAGACCCAGTACTTC
TRBV7-9	TRBJ2-3	NA	TRBD2	CASREGLAGQNTQYF	TGTGCCAGCAGAGAGGGACTAGCGGGTCAAAATACGCAGTATTTT
TRBV7-9	TRBJ2-2	NA	TRBD1	CATDPLTGKRNTGELFF	TGTGCCACCGATCCACTGACAGGGAAGAGGAACACCGGGGAGCTGTTTTTT
TRBV28	TRBJ2-6	few	TRBD1	CASSSGTGLSGANVLTF	TGTGCCAGCAGTTCCGGGACAGGACTCTCTGGGGCCAACGTCCTGACTTTC
TRBV5-1	TRBJ2-7	NA	NA	CASSLGVTRLMDEQYF	TGCGCCAGCAGCTTGGGGGTGACGAGACTCATGGACGAGCAGTACTTC
TRBV7-2	TRBJ1-5	NA	NA	CASSPGHSNQPQHF	TGTGCCAGCAGCCCGGGACACAGCAATCAGCCCCAGCATTTT
TRBV30	TRBJ2-2	NA	NA	CAWSGGANTGELFF	TGTGCCTGGAGTGGGGGGGCGAACACCGGGGAGCTGTTTTTT
TRBV7-3	TRBJ2-1	NA	NA	CASSLTNQDHQFF	TGTGCCAGCAGCTTAACAAATCAGGATCACCAGTTCTTC
TRBV2	TRBJ1-1	NA	TRBD1	CASRASRTGVTEAFF	TGTGCCAGCAGGGCAAGCCGGACAGGGGTTACTGAAGCTTTCTTT
TRBV4-2	TRBJ1-4	few	NA	CASSQDTGGREKLFF	TGTGCCAGCAGCCAAGATACGGGGGGACGGGAAAAACTGTTTTTT
TRBV30	TRBJ1-5	few	TRBD1	CACKGQGDQPQHF	TGTGCCTGCAAGGGACAGGGCGACCAGCCCCAGCATTTT
TRBV30	TRBJ1-5	NA	NA	CAWTWCRDKFQPQHF	TGTGCCTGGACCTGGTGCCGGGACAAATTCCAGCCCCAGCATTTT
TRBV7-9	TRBJ1-3	NA	NA	CASTATVSGNTIYF	TGTGCCAGCACTGCGACAGTCTCTGGAAACACCATATATTTT
TRBV2	TRBJ1-2	NA	NA	CASTTAQVGGYTF	TGTGCCAGTACGACCGCCCAGGTGGGTGGCTACACCTTC
TRBV10-3	TRBJ1-2	once	NA	CAISESRGRTTYDYGYTF	TGTGCCATCAGTGAGTCCCGGGGAAGGACTACATATGACTATGGCTACACCTTC
TRBV28	TRBJ2-7	NA	NA	CASSYASVLNEQYF	TGTGCCAGCAGCTATGCTAGCGTTCTGAACGAGCAGTACTTC
TRBV15	TRBJ2-7	NA	NA	CATSLWGPANSYEQYF	TGTGCCACCAGCCTGTGGGGGCCAGCGAACTCCTACGAGCAGTACTTC
TRBV6-5	TRBJ1-5	few	NA	CASSRWRGVSQPQHF	TGTGCCAGCAGCCGATGGCGGGGGGTTAGTCAGCCCCAGCATTTT
TRBV6-5	TRBJ1-2	few	TRBD1	CASSHPDRGRVGYTF	TGTGCCAGCAGTCACCCCGACAGGGGGCGAGTTGGCTACACCTTC
TRBV7-3	TRBJ2-3	NA	TRBD1	CASSTLRDRQMDTQYF	TGTGCCAGCAGCACTCTCCGGGACAGACAAATGGATACGCAGTATTTT
TRBV28	TRBJ2-5	NA	TRBD1	CASSGPGQGDPETQYF	TGTGCCAGCAGTGGGCCGGGACAGGGGGATCCGGAGACCCAGTACTTC
TRBV19	TRBJ1-5	NA	TRBD1	CASSTLGQGRSNQPQHF	TGTGCCAGTAGTACCCTCGGACAGGGTCGGAGCAATCAGCCCCAGCATTTT
TRBV7-9	TRBJ2-5	NA	NA	CASSLARETQYF	TGTGCCAGCAGCTTAGCCCGGGAGACCCAGTACTTC
TRBV5-1	TRBJ1-1	NA	NA	CASSLDSLNTEAFF	TGCGCCAGCAGCTTGGACAGTCTGAACACTGAAGCTTTCTTT
TRBV18	TRBJ1-2	NA	NA	CASSPQGVGYGYTF	TGTGCCAGCTCACCACAGGGAGTAGGCTATGGCTACACCTTC
TRBV7-2	TRBJ2-7	NA	NA	CASSLVGGNSYEQYF	TGTGCCAGCAGCTTAGTAGGCGGTAACTCCTACGAGCAGTACTTC
TRBV7-6	TRBJ1-2	once	NA	CASSSRAGGYTF	TGTGCCAGCAGCTCTAGGGCGGGTGGCTACACCTTC
TRBV11-2	TRBJ1-1	NA	NA	CASSTLRGLNTEAFF	TGTGCCAGCAGCACCTTAAGGGGTCTGAACACTGAAGCTTTCTTT
TRBV2	TRBJ1-2	NA	NA	CAITLERVAVSGYTF	TGTGCCATTACCCTGGAACGGGTCGCCGTGAGTGGCTACACCTTC
TRBV4-1	TRBJ2-1	few	TRBD2	CASSQGGGREFF	TGCGCCAGCAGCCAAGGGGGTGGGAGGGAGTTCTTC
TRBV7-2	TRBJ2-1	NA	TRBD2	CASRGRGGRAWEQFF	TGTGCCAGCAGGGGACGGGGCGGGAGGGCCTGGGAGCAGTTCTTC
TRBV9	TRBJ2-7	few	TRBD1	CASSPQPGQGNSEQYF	TGTGCCAGCAGCCCTCAACCGGGACAGGGGAACTCCGAGCAGTACTTC
TRBV5-6	TRBJ1-5	NA	TRBD1	CASSHTGVDQPQHF	TGTGCCAGCAGCCACACAGGGGTCGATCAGCCCCAGCATTTT
TRBV7-3	TRBJ1-1	many	NA	CASSPTVGTEAFF	TGTGCCAGCAGCCCTACAGTAGGCACTGAAGCTTTCTTT
TRBV14	TRBJ1-4	NA	NA	CASSQQLGSNEKLFF	TGTGCCAGCAGTCAGCAACTGGGCTCAAATGAAAAACTGTTTTTT
TRBV5-1	TRBJ1-2	NA	NA	CASSLADRSGYGYTF	TGCGCCAGCAGCTTGGCCGACAGGTCGGGGTATGGCTACACCTTC
TRBV15	TRBJ2-1	few	NA	CATSRGDSLYNEQFF	TGTGCCACCAGCAGAGGAGACAGCCTCTACAATGAGCAGTTCTTC
TRBV6-4	TRBJ1-2	NA	TRBD1	CASSPGQSNYGYTF	TGTGCCAGCAGTCCGGGACAGAGTAACTATGGCTACACCTTC
TRBV4-1	TRBJ2-7	NA	TRBD1	CASSQERRQGVYEQYF	TGCGCCAGCAGCCAAGAAAGGCGGCAGGGGGTCTACGAGCAGTACTTC
TRBV7-2	TRBJ1-1	NA	NA	CASSLFGTEAFF	TGTGCCAGCAGCTTATTCGGCACTGAAGCTTTCTTT
TRBV2	TRBJ2-3	NA	NA	CASSDQRGWSDTQYF	TGTGCCAGCAGTGATCAAAGGGGGTGGTCAGATACGCAGTATTTT
TRBV14	TRBJ2-1	NA	TRBD1	CASSQEKGQVTEQFF	TGTGCCAGCAGCCAAGAGAAGGGACAGGTGACTGAGCAGTTCTTC
TRBV7-2	TRBJ2-7	NA	NA	CASSSSQGFSYEQYF	TGTGCCAGCAGCTCGTCACAGGGATTTTCCTACGAGCAGTACTTC
TRBV19	TRBJ1-2	NA	TRBD1	CASRRQGIYGYTF	TGTGCCAGTAGGAGACAGGGAATCTATGGCTACACCTTC